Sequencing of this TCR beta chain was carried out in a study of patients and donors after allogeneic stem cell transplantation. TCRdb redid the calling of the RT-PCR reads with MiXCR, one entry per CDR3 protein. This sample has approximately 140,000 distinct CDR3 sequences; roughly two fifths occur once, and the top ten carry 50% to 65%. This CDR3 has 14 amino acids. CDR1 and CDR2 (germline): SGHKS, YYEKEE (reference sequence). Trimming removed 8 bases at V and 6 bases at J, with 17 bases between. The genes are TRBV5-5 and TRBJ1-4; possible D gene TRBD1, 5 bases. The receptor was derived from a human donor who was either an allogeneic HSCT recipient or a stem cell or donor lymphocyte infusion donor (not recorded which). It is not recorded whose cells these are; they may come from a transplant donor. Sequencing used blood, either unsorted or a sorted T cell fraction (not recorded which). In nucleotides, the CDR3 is TGTGCCAGTTCTACGGGGCCGTTGGATGAAAAACTGTTTTTT. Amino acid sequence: CASSTGPLDEKLFF.